A single sample gave rise to the 18 T cell receptor beta chains below, sequenced in a study of shared clonotypes between healthy human individuals. This table comes from immunoSEQ multiplex PCR, and its TCRdb copy is limited to in-frame clones, with some not included. Of roughly 2,300,000 clones listed, less than 95% are singletons. The sequencing input was naive CD4+ T cells from PBMCs. The subset was: CD45RA+ positively selected. These receptors came from a man aged 18 to 30 in good health. Some clones in this sample may be carry-over from other donors' samples.

This clone appeared once. This chain connects TRBV28 to TRBJ1-3; perhaps TRBD1 as D (5 bases). This CDR3 has 17 amino acids. Germline CDR1 reads MDHEN; CDR2 reads SYDVKM. V was clipped by 3 bases and J by 4 bases, with 19 bases between them. The CDR3 bases are TGTGCCAGCAGTTTTTCCGGGTATGGGGGAGCAGGAAACACCATATATTTT. Its protein is CASSFSGYGGAGNTIYF.

This clone was counted a single time. V is TRBV11-3 and J is TRBJ1-2; no firm D call. CDR1 and CDR2 (germline): SGHNT, YENEEA. The length of the CDR3 is 16 residues. Trimming shortened V by 2 bases and J by 0 bases, and 13 bases separated the two germline ends. CDR3 loop: CASSLSPTRANYGYTF. DNA for the CDR3: TGTGCCAGCAGCTTATCACCGACAAGGGCTAACTATGGCTACACCTTC.

The CDR3 nucleotides read TGTGCCAGCAGTTTCCGCAGCAGCCAGAACACTGAAGCTTTCTTT. Translated: CASSFRSSQNTEAFF. This chain connects TRBV27 to TRBJ1-1, with D unclear. Trimming took 3 bases from V and 1 from J, leaving 12 bases between them. CDR1 is MNHEY and CDR2 is SMNVEV in the germline V gene (reference sequence). The CDR3 sequence is 15 residues long.

The rearrangement joins TRBV9 to TRBJ1-2; unclear D gene. V lost 2 bases and J lost 1, with 12 bases in between. The germline CDR1 and CDR2 sequences are SGDLS and YYNGEE. The CDR3 is made up of 15 amino acids. The CDR3 region has the DNA TGTGCCAGCAGCGTTAAGCCAGCGAATAACTATGGCTACACCTTC. It is translated as CASSVKPANNYGYTF.

The rearrangement uses TRBV29-1 and TRBJ2-3; maybe TRBD1 (6 bases). The germline V gene has CDR1 SQVTM and CDR2 ANQGSEA. V was cut by 5 bases and J by 2 bases, with 17 bases left in between. This CDR3 contains 15 residues. CDR3 sequence (DNA): TGCAGCGTTTCATCAGGGGCTGGAGACACAGATACGCAGTATTTT. Translated, it gives CSVSSGAGDTDTQYF.

As concerns this clone: The sample contains more than one DNA sequence encoding this CDR3. The CDR3 region has the DNA TGTGCCAGCAGTCCTACAGGGAACTATGGCTACACCTTC. Protein sequence: CASSPTGNYGYTF. The V call is TRBV6-5, the J call TRBJ1-2, with TRBD1 as a possible D gene (6 bases). Germline V lookup: CDR1 MNHEY, CDR2 SVGAGI. Trimming stripped 5 bases from V and 2 bases from J, with 9 bases between. The CDR3 runs to 13 residues.

This clone was counted once. This chain uses TRBV6-5 with TRBJ2-3; no clear D. This CDR3 spans 13 amino acids. Trimming shortened V by 6 bases and J by 3 bases, and 10 bases separated the two germline ends. CDR1 MNHEY and CDR2 SVGAGI come from the germline V gene. CDR3 sequence: CASRTRVTDTQYF. The CDR3 DNA sequence: TGTGCCAGCAGGACGAGAGTAACAGATACGCAGTATTTT.

V and J are TRBV5-4 and TRBJ1-1; a possible D gene is TRBD1 (5 bases). Germline assignment: CDR1 SGHNT and CDR2 YYREEE (reference sequence). CDR3 size: 17 residues. V lost 0 bases and J 1 base, leaving 16 bases between the germline ends. CDR3 sequence: CASSLGGGVRRNTEAFF. The CDR3 nucleotides read TGTGCCAGCAGCTTGGGTGGGGGAGTGAGGCGGAACACTGAAGCTTTCTTT.

V gene TRBV28 combines with J gene TRBJ2-7; no clear D gene. Germline-derived CDR1 and CDR2 are MDHEN and SYDVKM. This CDR3 spans 16 amino acids. The ends were cut back, 6 bases at V and 1 base at J, with 19 bases in the middle. CDR3 in DNA: TGTGCCAGCAGCTTACCAAGTTCGAGGTGGTCCTACGAGCAGTACTTC. Protein product: CASSLPSSRWSYEQYF.

V is TRBV5-1 and J is TRBJ1-1, with TRBD1 matching 7 bases. The CDR3 runs to 15 residues. The V segment lost 0 bases and the J segment 4 bases; nucleotides outside the gene matches: 6. The germline gives CDR1 SGHRS, CDR2 YFSETQ. The CDR3 sequence: CASSLVQGGGTEAFF. In DNA, the CDR3 is TGCGCCAGCAGCTTGGTTCAGGGGGGAGGCACTGAAGCTTTCTTT. Looking up the rest from reference TRBV5-1 and TRBJ1-1 gives the full variable domain: KAGVTQTPRYLIKTRGQQVTLSCSPISGHRSVSWYQQTPGQGLQFLFEYFSETQRNKGNFPGRFSGRQFSNSRSEMNVSTLELGDSALYLCASSLVQGGGTEAFFGQGTRLTVV.

The rearrangement joins TRBV9 to TRBJ1-1; unclear D gene. Germline-derived CDR1 and CDR2 are SGDLS and YYNGEE. V was trimmed by 3 bases and J by 1 base, leaving 13 bases between them. CDR3 length: 15 amino acids. CDR3 DNA sequence: TGTGCCAGCAGCGCTATGCTCGCGGGGAACACTGAAGCTTTCTTT. It specifies CASSAMLAGNTEAFF.

The rearrangement links TRBV7-8 to TRBJ2-5; no definite D call. The CDR3 loop spans 13 amino acids. Trimming pared 2 bases from V and 7 bases from J, leaving 11 bases between. Germline assignment: CDR1 SGHVS and CDR2 FQNEAQ. This CDR3 is CASSLSPPWTQYF. The CDR3 region has the DNA TGTGCCAGCAGCTTAAGTCCCCCGTGGACCCAGTACTTC.

The gene calls are TRBV20-1 and TRBJ2-5; no definite D call. CDR1 and CDR2 from the germline V gene are DFQATT and SNEGSKA (reference sequence). There are 10 residues in the CDR3. With 1 base removed from V and 7 bases from J, the gap between germline ends came to 4 bases. The CDR3 loop is CSARVATQYF. As DNA, the CDR3 is TGCAGTGCTAGAGTCGCGACCCAGTACTTC.

This sequence joins TRBV5-1 and TRBJ2-3; 7 nucleotides align to TRBD1. CDR3 length equals 16 residues. Germline loops: CDR1 SGHRS, CDR2 YFSETQ. The V and J ends lost 4 bases and 0 bases, in that order; junction bases with no gene match: 8. CDR3 region: CASSPGTASSTDTQYF. CDR3 DNA: TGCGCCAGCAGCCCCGGGACAGCCTCTAGCACAGATACGCAGTATTTT. Complete variable domain (other parts from reference TRBV5-1 and TRBJ2-3): KAGVTQTPRYLIKTRGQQVTLSCSPISGHRSVSWYQQTPGQGLQFLFEYFSETQRNKGNFPGRFSGRQFSNSRSEMNVSTLELGDSALYLCASSPGTASSTDTQYFGPGTRLTVL.

The CDR3 DNA reads TGTGCCAGCAGCCCCAGGAGCTCCTACGAGCAGTACTTC. It encodes CASSPRSSYEQYF. This chain links TRBV28 with TRBJ2-7; D call uncertain. This CDR3 spans 13 amino acids. Per germline, CDR1 MDHEN and CDR2 SYDVKM. Trimming pared 6 bases from V and 0 bases from J, leaving 9 bases between.

The chain employs TRBV7-2 and TRBJ2-5, with D hard to call. Germline loops: CDR1 SGHTA, CDR2 FQGNSA. The ends were cut back, 3 bases at V and 1 base at J, with 9 bases in the middle. The CDR3 has 14 amino acids. CDR3 protein: CASSFVIIQETQYF. CDR3 bases: TGTGCCAGCAGCTTCGTCATAATCCAAGAGACCCAGTACTTC.

The chain is built from TRBV5-1 and TRBJ2-3; perhaps TRBD2 as D (5 bases). This CDR3 is built from 14 residues. Between the trimmed V and J ends, which lost 0 bases and 5 bases, there was a span of 10 bases. Germline CDR1 and CDR2: SGHRS and YFSETQ. The CDR3 DNA sequence: TGCGCCAGCAGCTTGGAACTAGTGTTAGATACGCAGTATTTT. It translates to CASSLELVLDTQYF.

This chain connects TRBV28 to TRBJ1-2; TRBD1 is a possible D gene (6 bases). Germline V lookup: CDR1 MDHEN, CDR2 SYDVKM. Trimming stripped 5 bases from V and 8 bases from J, with 18 bases between. The CDR3 loop spans 14 amino acids. CDR3 nucleotides: TGTGCCAGCAGTATCCCCCAGGGGCATCAAGGCTACACCTTC. Amino acids: CASSIPQGHQGYTF.